This T cell receptor (beta chain) was profiled in a study of T cells in Graves' hyperthyroidism and ophthalmopathy. Across the whole study: Before any treatment, at initial diagnosis, peripheral blood was collected. General study results and limits: A median about 7 months before onset, the model predicted ophthalmopathy. Most clonotypes expanded in the thyroid (above 0.001) were also present in blood.

The PBMCs were taken from about 9.7 ml of fresh peripheral blood. Amplification yielded TCR beta CDR3 regions, with RNA transcripts as the source. First-round RT-PCR targeting the TCR CDR3 was performed with the HTBI primer set. TCRdb reanalysed the multiplex PCR reads using MiXCR and keeps one entry per CDR3 protein. Seen here are about 640,000 distinct CDR3 sequences, 20% observed once, and the top ten hold about 35%. This CDR3 comprises 18 residues. The ends lost 2 bases at V and 8 bases at J; junction bases unmatched: 14. The germline gives CDR1 SGHRS, CDR2 YFSETQ. This clonotype came up a few times. What it recognizes is unknown.

This clonotype originated in a man aged 25-45 years with Graves' ophthalmopathy. Sequences were obtained from blood. The V gene is TRBV5-1, the J gene TRBJ2-1; 12 nucleotides line up with TRBD2. CDR3 loop: CASSLGLAGQLTVHEQFF. The DNA for the CDR3 is TGCGCCAGCAGCTTAGGACTAGCGGGGCAATTAACGGTCCATGAGCAGTTCTTC.